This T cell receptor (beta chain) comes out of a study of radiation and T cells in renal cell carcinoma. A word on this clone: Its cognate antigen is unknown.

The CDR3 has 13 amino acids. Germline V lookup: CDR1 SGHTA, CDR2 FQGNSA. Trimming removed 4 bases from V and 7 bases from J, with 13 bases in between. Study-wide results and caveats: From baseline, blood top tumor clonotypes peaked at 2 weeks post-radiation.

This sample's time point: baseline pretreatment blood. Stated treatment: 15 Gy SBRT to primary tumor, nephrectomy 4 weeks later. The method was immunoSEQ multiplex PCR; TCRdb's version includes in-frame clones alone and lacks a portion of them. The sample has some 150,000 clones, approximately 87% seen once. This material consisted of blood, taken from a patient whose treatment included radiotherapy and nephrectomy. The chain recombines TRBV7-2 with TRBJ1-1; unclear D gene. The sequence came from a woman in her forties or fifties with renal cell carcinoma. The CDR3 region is CASSSTSDVEAFF. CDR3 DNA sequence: TGTGCCAGCAGCTCGACGTCGGACGTTGAAGCTTTCTTT.